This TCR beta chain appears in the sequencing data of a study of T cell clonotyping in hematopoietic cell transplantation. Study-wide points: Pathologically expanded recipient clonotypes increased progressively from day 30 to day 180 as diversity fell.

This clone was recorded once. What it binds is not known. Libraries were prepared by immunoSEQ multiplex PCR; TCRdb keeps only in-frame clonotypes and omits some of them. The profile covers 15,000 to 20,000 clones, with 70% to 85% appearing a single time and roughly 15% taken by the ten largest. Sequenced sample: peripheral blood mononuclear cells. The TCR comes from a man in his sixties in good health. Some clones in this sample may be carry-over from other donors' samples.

This CDR3 reads CAWSVARAGELFF. The CDR3 DNA is TGTGCCTGGAGTGTAGCCAGGGCCGGGGAGCTGTTTTTT. The chain links TRBV30 to TRBJ2-2; a weak D match, TRBD1 (5 bases). From germline, CDR1 is GTSNPN and CDR2 SVGIG (reference sequence). The CDR3 extends over 13 amino acids. Trimming shortened V by 0 bases and J by 6 bases, and 8 bases separated the two germline ends.